This T cell receptor (beta chain) originates from a study of T-cell reconstitution after alpha-beta-depleted transplantation in children. This clonotype has a count of ten or more. CDR1 is MGHRA, CDR2 YSYEKL, per germline. This CDR3 comprises 14 residues. V dropped 1 base and J dropped 3 bases, with 9 bases sitting between them. Unique molecular identifiers tagged the TCRbeta library. TCRdb fed the PCR reads into MiXCR, producing one record per CDR3 protein. Of 200,000 to 250,000 distinct CDR3 sequences listed, 7% to 9% are singletons. The TCR originated in a male patient under 10 years old who had a stem cell transplant for acute myeloid leukemia, so the T cells may come from the graft donor. V and J are TRBV4-1 and TRBJ1-1; D ambiguous. Here the sequenced sample was PBMCs, mostly from graft donor cells, taken 360 days after TCRalphabeta/CD19-depleted stem cell transplant. DNA of the CDR3: TGCGCCAGCAGCCAAGGTCTGCGGCACACTGAAGCTTTCTTT. This gives the protein CASSQGLRHTEAFF.